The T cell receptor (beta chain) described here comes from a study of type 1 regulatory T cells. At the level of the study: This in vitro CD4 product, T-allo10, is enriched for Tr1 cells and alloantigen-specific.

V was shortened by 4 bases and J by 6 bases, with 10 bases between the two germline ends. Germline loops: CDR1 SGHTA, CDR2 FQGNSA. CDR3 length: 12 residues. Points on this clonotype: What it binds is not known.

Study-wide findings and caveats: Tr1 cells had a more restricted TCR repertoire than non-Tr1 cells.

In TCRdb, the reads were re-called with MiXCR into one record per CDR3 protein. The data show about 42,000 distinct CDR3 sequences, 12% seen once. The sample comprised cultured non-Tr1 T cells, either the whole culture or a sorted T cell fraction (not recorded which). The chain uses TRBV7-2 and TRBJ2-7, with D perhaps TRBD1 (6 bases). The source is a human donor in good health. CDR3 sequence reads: CASSSDRREQYF. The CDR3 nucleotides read TGTGCCAGCAGCTCTGACAGGCGCGAGCAGTACTTC.